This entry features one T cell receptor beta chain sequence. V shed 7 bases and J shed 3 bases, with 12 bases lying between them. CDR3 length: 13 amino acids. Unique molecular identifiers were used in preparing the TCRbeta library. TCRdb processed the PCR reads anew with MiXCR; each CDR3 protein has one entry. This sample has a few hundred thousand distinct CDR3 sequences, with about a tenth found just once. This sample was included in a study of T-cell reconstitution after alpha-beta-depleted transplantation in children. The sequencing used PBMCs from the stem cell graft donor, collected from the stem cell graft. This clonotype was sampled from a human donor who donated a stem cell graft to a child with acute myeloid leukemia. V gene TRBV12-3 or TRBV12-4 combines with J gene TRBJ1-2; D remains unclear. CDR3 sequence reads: CASTTTRDYGYTF. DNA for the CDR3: TGTGCCAGCACTACGACAAGGGACTATGGCTACACCTTC.